This T cell receptor beta chain was sequenced during a study of T cells in Graves' hyperthyroidism and ophthalmopathy. The sample holds a few counts of this clonotype. Antigen: not known. Graves' hyperthyroidism is called stable when ophthalmopathy does not progress within 18 months. Clinical symptoms, serum thyroxine and TRAb, thyroid ultrasound and orbital computed tomography were used for the diagnoses. V lost 3 bases to trimming and J lost 2 bases, with 11 bases between them. CDR3 length: 13 residues. Germline V CDR1 and CDR2: SQVTM, ANQGSEA. Amplification yielded TCR beta CDR3 regions, with RNA transcripts as the source. A set of HTBI primers served as the primers for a first-round RT-PCR of the TCR CDR3. Using its own MiXCR run on the multiplex PCR reads, TCRdb lists one record per CDR3 protein. The profile shows 480,000 or so distinct CDR3 sequences, over 13% of them singletons. Findings of the study overall: Appearing also in blood were most of the thyroid clonotypes expanded above 0.001.

The origin of this receptor is a woman in her late teens or twenties with Graves' hyperthyroidism. This chain links TRBV29-1 with TRBJ2-7; either TRBD1 or TRBD2 may fit D (5 bases each). Sequenced input: blood. The CDR3 loop is CSVEDVGPYEQYF. CDR3 DNA sequence: TGCAGCGTTGAGGACGTGGGACCCTACGAGCAGTACTTC.